These 13 T cell receptor beta chains came from one sample sequenced in a study of PD-1 blockade in mismatch repair-deficient tumors. Produced via immunoSEQ multiplex PCR; TCRdb's table is partial and in-frame only. This sample has under 95,000 clones; approximately 81% occur once, and the top ten carry over 4.5%. The specimen comprised peripheral blood, sampled 44 weeks after starting pembrolizumab. These receptor sequences come from an adult with mismatch repair-deficient cancer.

This clone showed up just once. V is TRBV28 and J is TRBJ2-7; D is unresolved. Germline V gives CDR1 MDHEN, CDR2 SYDVKM. This CDR3 spans 14 amino acids. Trimming removed 7 bases at V and 4 bases at J, with 17 bases between. CDR3 in DNA: TGTGCCAGCACCGAAGGGAAGGCTATTTACGAGCAGTACTTC. It is translated as CASTEGKAIYEQYF. Drawing the rest from reference TRBV28 and TRBJ2-7, the complete variable domain is DVKVTQSSRYLVKRTGEKVFLECVQDMDHENMFWYRQDPGLGLRLIYFSYDVKMKEKGDIPEGYSVSREKKERFSLILESASTNQTSMYLCASTEGKAIYEQYFGPGTRLTVT.

This clone was seen only a few times. The rearrangement joins TRBV5-1 to TRBJ1-1, with D unclear. The CDR3 is made up of 11 amino acids. Germline CDR1 reads SGHRS; CDR2 reads YFSETQ. The ends were cut back, 5 bases at V and 8 bases at J, with 10 bases in the middle. The CDR3 loop is CASSRLGEAFF. In nucleotides, the CDR3 is TGCGCCAGCAGTCGATTGGGAGAAGCTTTCTTT.

The V gene is TRBV7-8, the J gene TRBJ1-1; D is perhaps TRBD1 (6 bases). Germline V gene lookup returns CDR1 SGHVS and CDR2 FQNEAQ. The V end lost 4 bases, the J end lost 4 bases, and 10 bases lay between the germline ends. This CDR3 is built from 13 residues. The CDR3 DNA is TGTGCCAGCAGCTCAAACAGGGCCACTGAAGCTTTCTTT. Translated, it gives CASSSNRATEAFF.

This sequence joins TRBV29-1 and TRBJ1-4, with a tentative D call TRBD1 (5 bases). The CDR3 contains 15 residues. V gave up 0 bases and J gave up 11 bases, with 19 bases separating them. CDR1 and CDR2 from the germline V gene are SQVTM and ANQGSEA. The CDR3 is CSVEDEKGEVDKLFF. CDR3 DNA: TGCAGCGTTGAAGATGAGAAAGGGGAAGTAGACAAACTGTTTTTT.

The table lists this clone with a count of one. V and J are TRBV19 and TRBJ1-2; TRBD1 might be the D (6 bases). CDR3 length: 12 amino acids. The germline CDR1 and CDR2 sequences are LNHDA and SQIVND (reference sequence). V lost 9 bases and J 2 bases, leaving 10 bases between the germline ends. CDR3 DNA: TGTGCCAGCTCTGGACAGAACTATGGCTACACCTTC. Protein: CASSGQNYGYTF.

This chain links TRBV4-2 with TRBJ2-7; 7 bases map to TRBD1. CDR3 length equals 15 residues. Trimming removed 4 bases from V and 2 bases from J; junction bases left unmatched: 8. Germline V gene data show CDR1 as LGHNA and CDR2 as YNFKEQ. Written as DNA, the CDR3 is TGTGCCAGCAGCCTCGACCGGGACAGAGCCTACGAGCAGTACTTC. Its protein is CASSLDRDRAYEQYF.

V is TRBV7-3 and J is TRBJ2-1; D is unresolved. Germline V gives CDR1 SGHTA, CDR2 FQGTGA. V was cut by 3 bases and J by 4 bases, with 7 bases left in between. The CDR3 has 13 amino acids. The CDR3 spells CASSFGAYNEQFF. CDR3 bases: TGTGCCAGCAGCTTCGGAGCTTACAATGAGCAGTTCTTC.

The chain links TRBV5-4 to TRBJ2-1; unclear D gene. Per germline, CDR1 SGHNT and CDR2 YYREEE (reference sequence). The V gene lost 4 bases and the J gene lost 8 bases, with 22 bases spanning the gap. This CDR3 has 16 amino acids. The CDR3 region is CASSPPIFIDRDEQFF. Written as DNA, the CDR3 is TGTGCCAGCAGCCCCCCAATCTTTATCGACCGCGATGAGCAGTTCTTC.

The J gene is TRBJ2-3, the V gene TRBV13, with D possibly matching TRBD2 (6 bases). Deletions cut 5 bases from V and 3 bases from J, with 24 bases between. This CDR3 spans 18 amino acids. Germline CDR1 reads PRHDT; CDR2 reads FYEKMQ (reference sequence). The CDR3 DNA reads TGTGCCAGCAGCCCCCCGGTGGGGGGAGTTGGTTTGACAGATACGCAGTATTTT. This encodes CASSPPVGGVGLTDTQYF.

The V gene is TRBV11-1, the J gene TRBJ2-5, with TRBD2 matching 7 bases. Trimming took 3 bases from V and 7 from J; bases not matched to a gene: 5. Germline CDR1 and CDR2: SGHAT and FQDESV (reference sequence). This CDR3 is built from 13 residues. CDR3 DNA: TGTGCCAGCAGCTTGGGGGGGTACGGGACCCAGTACTTC. This encodes CASSLGGYGTQYF.

The chain couples TRBV10-3 to TRBJ2-2; 9 bases map to TRBD2. Germline lookup yields CDR1 ENHRY and CDR2 SYGVKD. J lost 4 bases, V lost 11 bases, and 8 bases had no gene match. The CDR3 has 14 residues. CDR3 sequence (DNA): TGTGCCTCAGAGCGGGAGGTCGGCACCGGGGAGCTGTTTTTT. This translates into CASEREVGTGELFF.

The V and J genes are TRBV18 and TRBJ2-1, with 10 bases aligning to TRBD1. The CDR3 is made up of 15 amino acids. Germline-derived CDR1 and CDR2 are KGHSH and LQKENI. Unmatched junction bases numbered 1, after V lost 2 bases and J lost 3 bases. CDR3 loop: CASSPGDRGYNEQFF. CDR3 nucleotide sequence: TGTGCCAGCTCACCAGGGGACAGGGGCTACAATGAGCAGTTCTTC.

V is TRBV11-3 and J is TRBJ2-7; 8 bases fit TRBD2. V lost 4 bases to trimming and J lost 9 bases; unmatched junction nucleotides: 8. Looked up from germline, CDR1 is SGHNT and CDR2 is YENEEA. CDR3 size: 13 residues. The DNA for the CDR3 is TGTGCCAGCAGCTACGGGCTAGCGGGCAGGCAGTACTTC. Translation gives CASSYGLAGRQYF. Full variable domain (outside the CDR3, taken from reference TRBV11-3 and TRBJ2-7): EAGVVQSPRYKIIEKKQPVAFWCNPISGHNTLYWYLQNLGQGPELLIRYENEEAVDDSQLPKDRFSAERLKGVDSTLKIQPAELGDSAVYLCASSYGLAGRQYFGPGTRLTVT.